Reported below is one T cell receptor beta chain. The antigen remains undetermined. This record belongs to a study of cytomegalovirus exposure and HLA in healthy donors. Findings and caveats of the study: When analyzed later, the rates of TCR association showed variation by HLA locus, with DRB1 the most and HLA-C the fewest.

Primers included in the PCR were 60 Vbeta and 13 Jbeta primers. The table came from immunoSEQ multiplex PCR; TCRdb's copy has only in-frame clones and leaves some out. The repertoire includes roughly 100,000 clones, 65% to 80% of them detected once, and less than 3% sits in the top ten. Germline-derived CDR1 and CDR2 are SGHTA and FQGNSA. This CDR3 has 18 residues. V dropped 1 base and J dropped 9; count of bases not matched to a gene: 15. The sequence came from a male donor in good health and CMV-seropositive. This chain connects TRBV7-2 to TRBJ1-6, with 7 bases lining up with TRBD1. Sequenced input: PBMCs. CDR3 residues: CASSLDRGGVTRGSPLHF. As DNA, the CDR3 is TGTGCCAGCAGCTTAGACAGGGGAGGTGTCACGCGGGGTTCACCCCTCCACTTT.